The T cell receptor beta chain described here comes from a study of blood T cell repertoires in COVID-19. Looking at the study overall: Material from acute and convalescent COVID-19 was sourced from the United States, Italy and Spain. PBMCs, B-cell-depleted T cells, or T cells provided the cDNA or gDNA that made up the material.

Trimming pared 8 bases from V and 7 bases from J, leaving 8 bases between. This CDR3 has 10 amino acids. Germline V CDR1 and CDR2: MNHEY, SVGAGI. Original analysis: Reference gene primer amplification in the assay estimated nucleated cell counts. Method: immunoSEQ multiplex PCR; TCRdb's copy keeps in-frame clones and lacks some. From that table come the V and J calls and clone size; the DNA was used to work out D and trimming. Among 130,000 to 150,000 clones, over 80% were seen once, and the ten largest hold 37%. This chain links TRBV6-5 with TRBJ1-2, with D unresolved. This TCR was recovered from a man aged 45-65 years who had recovered from COVID-19. The material sequenced was peripheral blood. The CDR3 nucleotides are TGTGCCAGCTCAGAACCTGGCTACACCTTC. Its translation is CASSEPGYTF.